This T cell receptor beta chain was profiled in a study of shared clonotypes between healthy human individuals. Study-wide context: Per donor, CD8 memory used one plate, CD8 naive used two, CD4 memory used three and CD4 naive used three. The study's findings and limits: Relative to their counterparts shared across all four donors, non-shared clonotypes exhibited diminished generation probabilities.

Germline V gene lookup returns CDR1 MGHRA and CDR2 YSYEKL. The CDR3 runs 18 residues. The V segment lost 3 bases and the J segment 0 bases; nucleotides outside the gene matches: 10. Regarding this clone: What it binds is unknown.

Every donor was a Caucasian adult from Nashville, Tennessee. The assay was run at deep level. The assay was immunoSEQ multiplex PCR, and TCRdb's table has in-frame clones only and misses some. The table includes 780,000 or so clones, about two thirds detected once. The chain recombines TRBV4-1 with TRBJ2-2; TRBD1 matches 7 bases. Sequencing used memory CD4+ T cells sorted from blood. The subset: CD45RA-negative fraction. The source is a woman in her 30s in good health. The CDR3 bases are TGCGCCAGCAGCCAGAGGGACAGACTTAGATCGAACACCGGGGAGCTGTTTTTT. This codes for CASSQRDRLRSNTGELFF.